The rows below give T cell receptor beta chains drawn from one sample of a study of blood T cell repertoires in COVID-19. The protocol was immunoSEQ multiplex PCR, while the TCRdb copy is restricted to in-frame clones and leaves out a portion. The table lists 140,000 to 150,000 clones, approximately 80% of them singletons. The sequenced sample consisted of peripheral blood. These receptors all stem from a man aged 50 to 59 with acute or convalescent COVID-19. CDR3s include the opening cysteine and the closing phenylalanine or tryptophan. The D gene is left open where the match is weak. Rows give clone size only sometimes, using once, few, many, or a class for an expanded clone.

clone size	V gene	J gene	D gene	CDR3 protein	CDR3 DNA
.	TRBV20-1	TRBJ2-1	TRBD2	CSASGSSGDLYNEQFF	TGCAGTGCTAGTGGGTCTAGCGGGGACCTTTACAATGAGCAGTTCTTC
few	TRBV19	TRBJ1-5	.	CASSIDHRSPNQPQHF	TGTGCCAGTAGTATAGATCACAGGTCCCCCAATCAGCCCCAGCATTTT
.	TRBV2	TRBJ1-6	.	CASSESRVRNSPLHF	TGTGCCAGCAGTGAATCGAGGGTGAGGAATTCACCCCTCCACTTT
.	TRBV11-2	TRBJ2-5	TRBD2	CASSTGTSGGGETQYF	TGTGCCAGCAGCACTGGGACTAGCGGCGGGGGTGAGACCCAGTACTTC
.	TRBV19	TRBJ1-4	.	CASSAGRGGNEKLFF	TGTGCCAGTAGTGCCGGCCGCGGGGGGAATGAAAAACTGTTTTTT
.	TRBV7-2	TRBJ2-5	TRBD1	CASSWRTGEETQYF	TGTGCCAGCAGCTGGCGAACAGGGGAAGAGACCCAGTACTTC
.	TRBV29-1	TRBJ2-7	.	CSVDPLTSSSYEQYF	TGCAGCGTTGACCCTCTTACTTCTTCCTCCTACGAGCAGTACTTC
.	TRBV7-2	TRBJ2-1	.	CASSLIWGGPINEQFF	TGTGCCAGCAGCTTAATTTGGGGGGGGCCGATAAATGAGCAGTTCTTC
once	TRBV5-4	TRBJ1-2	TRBD1	CASSTGVGFNYGYTF	TGTGCCAGTTCGACAGGGGTAGGATTTAACTATGGCTACACCTTC
.	TRBV7-9	TRBJ1-2	.	CASSPDRAGDYGYTF	TGTGCCAGCAGCCCCGATCGGGCAGGGGACTATGGCTACACCTTC
.	TRBV7-8	TRBJ1-2	.	CASSPTGNYGYTF	TGTGCCAGCAGCCCGACCGGGAACTATGGCTACACCTTC
.	TRBV2	TRBJ1-2	.	CASTIADTPNYGYTF	TGTGCCAGCACTATCGCAGACACCCCTAACTATGGCTACACCTTC
few	TRBV28	TRBJ1-5	.	CASSKPGGAYQPQHF	TGTGCCAGCAGTAAACCCGGGGGGGCCTATCAGCCCCAGCATTTT
.	TRBV25-1	TRBJ1-2	TRBD1	CASSDRAMGGYTF	TGTGCCAGCAGCGACAGGGCAATGGGGGGCTACACCTTC
.	TRBV15	TRBJ2-1	TRBD2	CATSREGLGETEQFF	TGTGCCACCAGCAGAGAAGGACTAGGAGAAACTGAGCAGTTCTTC
.	TRBV2	TRBJ2-3	.	CASTSPGRAQGTQYF	TGTGCCAGCACGAGCCCGGGCAGGGCGCAGGGTACGCAGTATTTT
.	TRBV9	TRBJ1-2	.	CASSVVGNYGYTF	TGTGCCAGCAGCGTAGTCGGTAACTATGGCTACACCTTC
.	TRBV2	TRBJ2-3	TRBD2	CASRARPNLAGDRRDTQYF	TGTGCCAGCAGAGCCAGACCGAATCTAGCGGGGGACCGAAGGGATACGCAGTATTTT
.	TRBV19	TRBJ1-6	.	CASSLATGTVGSPLHF	TGTGCCAGTAGTCTCGCGACGGGAACCGTGGGTTCACCCCTCCACTTT
.	TRBV7-9	TRBJ2-3	.	CASSLLVGGADTQYF	TGTGCCAGCAGCTTACTCGTGGGGGGAGCAGATACGCAGTATTTT
.	TRBV28	TRBJ1-1	.	CASSPLSGGLNTEAFF	TGTGCCAGCAGTCCCCTGTCCGGGGGATTGAACACTGAAGCTTTCTTT
.	TRBV28	TRBJ2-3	TRBD2	CASSLSFFSGGTTQYF	TGTGCCAGCAGTTTATCCTTCTTTAGCGGGGGGACAACCCAGTATTTT
once	TRBV3-1/TRBV3-2	TRBJ2-1	TRBD2	CASSRRAGGLSYNEQFF	TGTGCCAGCAGCCGTCGGGCGGGGGGGCTCTCCTACAATGAGCAGTTCTTC
.	TRBV6-5	TRBJ2-7	TRBD1	CATKGQAASYEQYF	TGTGCCACGAAGGGACAGGCGGCATCCTACGAGCAGTACTTC